The 15 T cell receptor beta chains below all came from one sample that was sequenced in a study of follicular helper T cells after annual influenza vaccination. Data came from immunoSEQ multiplex PCR; TCRdb stores just in-frame clones and leaves some out. The table lists about 11,000 clones, roughly 80% of them singletons. The material sequenced was CXCR5- memory CD4+ T cells sorted from blood, taken 6 weeks after influenza vaccination. These receptor sequences come from an adult who received the influenza vaccine.

V is TRBV5-6 and J is TRBJ1-1, with D possibly TRBD1 on 6 matching bases. The V gene lost 2 bases and the J gene lost 3 bases, with 14 bases spanning the gap. Germline values: CDR1 SGHDT, CDR2 YYEEEE. The CDR3 runs to 15 residues. The CDR3 sequence: CASSFNRGPDTEAFF. The CDR3 DNA reads as TGTGCCAGCAGCTTCAACCGGGGGCCGGACACTGAAGCTTTCTTT.

The chain joins TRBV2 to TRBJ2-6; 9 positions agree with TRBD1. Trimming cost V 5 bases and J 1 base; bases outside gene matches: 12. CDR3 length equals 19 residues. Germline values: CDR1 SNHLY, CDR2 FYNNEI. The CDR3 nucleotides read TGTGCCAGCAGTCCCTTACCCGGGACAGGGTATTCTGGGGCCAACGTCCTGACTTTC. Its translation: CASSPLPGTGYSGANVLTF.

The sample holds a few counts of this clone. This chain connects TRBV7-3 to TRBJ2-7; 8 positions agree with TRBD2. With 5 bases clipped from V and 5 bases from J, the junction kept 11 bases outside the gene matches. The germline V gene encodes CDR1 SGHTA and CDR2 FQGTGA. The CDR3 spans 15 residues. Here the CDR3 reads CASSPGIAGSNEQYF. In DNA, the CDR3 is TGTGCCAGCAGCCCTGGGATAGCGGGGAGCAACGAGCAGTACTTC.

The chain combines TRBV28 with TRBJ1-5; D ambiguous. The V end lost 7 bases, the J end lost 0 bases, and 7 bases lay between the germline ends. Germline loops: CDR1 MDHEN, CDR2 SYDVKM. CDR3 length: 13 residues. Written as DNA, the CDR3 is TGTGCCAGCACAGACTATAGCAATCAGCCCCAGCATTTT. It encodes CASTDYSNQPQHF.

The chain is built from TRBV19 and TRBJ2-7, with D possibly matching TRBD1 (6 bases). V was cut by 4 bases and J by 0 bases, with 7 bases left in between. The CDR3 is 13 amino acids. Germline V CDR1 and CDR2: LNHDA, SQIVND (reference sequence). CDR3 sequence reads: CASSTDSSYEQYF. In nucleotides, the CDR3 is TGTGCCAGTAGTACGGACAGCTCCTACGAGCAGTACTTC.

This sequence joins TRBV6-5 and TRBJ1-6; 7 bases line up with TRBD1. The CDR3 extends over 14 amino acids. CDR1 and CDR2 (germline): MNHEY, SVGAGI. Trimming removed 5 bases from V and 7 bases from J; junction bases left unmatched: 5. The CDR3 bases are TGTGCCAGCAGTGATCGACAGGGAAATTCACCCCTCCACTTT. Translated: CASSDRQGNSPLHF.

This rearrangement joins TRBV28 to TRBJ2-1, with 9 bases fitting TRBD2. The germline CDR1 and CDR2 sequences are MDHEN and SYDVKM. Trimming at V came to 6 bases and at J to 2 bases, leaving 8 bases not matched to a gene. The CDR3 is 16 amino acids. For the CDR3, the DNA is TGTGCCAGCAGGGCCTTAGCGGGGGCTACCTACAATGAGCAGTTCTTC. Encoded protein: CASRALAGATYNEQFF.

This clone was recorded only once. The chain has TRBV4-3 and TRBJ2-1; 7 positions match TRBD1. The CDR3 loop spans 15 amino acids. CDR1 is LGHNA and CDR2 is YSLEER in the germline V gene. Germline trimming cut 5 bases from V and 0 bases from J; bases unmatched to any gene: 4. The CDR3 protein is CASSGQVSSYNEQFF. The DNA of the CDR3 is TGCGCCAGCAGCGGACAGGTGAGCTCCTACAATGAGCAGTTCTTC.

This clone was found once. The chain recombines TRBV29-1 with TRBJ2-7; TRBD1 is a possible D gene (6 bases). V lost 2 bases and J lost 6, with 20 bases in between. CDR3 length: 15 amino acids. The germline CDR1 and CDR2 sequences are SQVTM and ANQGSEA. The CDR3 DNA is TGCAGCGTTGAAAAACCGACAGGCCAATCCCCCGAGCAGTACTTC. The encoded protein is CSVEKPTGQSPEQYF.

This chain joins TRBV29-1 and TRBJ1-4; no firm D call. The germline V gene encodes CDR1 SQVTM and CDR2 ANQGSEA. CDR3 length: 14 residues. The V gene lost 4 bases and the J gene lost 0 bases, with 9 bases spanning the gap. CDR3 residues: CSVGGQATNEKLFF. The CDR3 nucleotides are TGCAGCGTTGGAGGGCAAGCAACTAATGAAAAACTGTTTTTT.

The CDR3: CATSRVGGDSNQPQHF. In DNA, the CDR3 is TGTGCCACCAGCAGAGTTGGAGGAGATAGCAATCAGCCCCAGCATTTT. The V gene is TRBV15, the J gene TRBJ1-5; D remains unclear. V dropped 1 base and J dropped 0 bases, with 10 bases sitting between them. Germline values: CDR1 LNHNV, CDR2 YYDKDF (reference sequence). The length of the CDR3 is 16 residues.

J is TRBJ1-1 and V is TRBV30; unclear D gene. Germline V gene lookup returns CDR1 GTSNPN and CDR2 SVGIG (reference sequence). The V end lost 8 bases, the J end lost 4 bases, and 11 bases lay between the germline ends. The CDR3 runs to 11 residues. The CDR3 DNA is TGTGCCGGTGACCTCGGCACTGAAGCTTTCTTT. Protein product: CAGDLGTEAFF.

J is TRBJ1-6 and V is TRBV10-3; D is perhaps TRBD1 (5 bases). V lost 3 bases to trimming and J lost 9 bases, with 12 bases between them. The CDR3 consists of 14 residues. The germline V gene has CDR1 ENHRY and CDR2 SYGVKD. CDR3 sequence reads: CAISDRASGSPLHF. The DNA for the CDR3 is TGTGCCATCAGTGACAGGGCAAGTGGTTCACCCCTCCACTTT.

The V and J genes are TRBV6-6 and TRBJ1-1, with TRBD1 identical over 10 bases. Trimming took 7 bases from V and 5 from J; bases not matched to a gene: 10. Germline V gene sequence: CDR1 MNHNY, CDR2 SVGAGI (reference sequence). This CDR3 contains 15 residues. The CDR3 is CASTDPGQGGTEAFF. CDR3 nucleotides: TGTGCCAGCACCGACCCCGGACAGGGGGGGACTGAAGCTTTCTTT.

In its sample, this clone was seen once. The CDR3 region is CASSHVDILAYNEQFF. Written as DNA, the CDR3 is TGCGCCAGCAGCCACGTGGACATTCTGGCCTACAATGAGCAGTTCTTC. The rearrangement uses TRBV4-1 and TRBJ2-1; TRBD1 might be the D (5 bases). Trimming stripped 3 bases from V and 2 bases from J, with 14 bases between. The CDR3 covers 16 residues. Germline loops: CDR1 MGHRA, CDR2 YSYEKL.